The sequence of this T cell receptor beta chain was determined in a study of vaccination and CD4 T cells after COVID-19. Study information: Overlapping spike peptides served as the stimulus for the cells. These peptides came from SARS-CoV-2 and from the common cold coronaviruses HCoV-NL63, HCoV-OC43 and HCoV-229E.

The treatment denotes: approximately nine-day PBMC culture with coronavirus spike peptide pools or control peptides (ViraFEST assay). The authors isolated CD4+ T cells by negative selection after about 10 days of culture. Sequencing of cultured CD4+ T cell DNA used the Oncomine TCR Beta short-read assay. Each CDR3 protein gets one entry after TCRdb re-called the PCR reads with MiXCR. Of about 17,000 distinct CDR3 sequences in the sample, more than 45% are singletons; the top ten hold roughly 5%. The V gene's germline CDR1 is SGHTA and CDR2 FQGNSA. V gave up 7 bases and J gave up 6 bases, with 15 bases separating them. The CDR3 contains 13 residues. Only a few counts were recorded for this clonotype. What it recognizes is unknown.

The clonotype comes from a human donor who had recovered from COVID-19. The sample consisted of CD4+ T cells from blood, cultured in vitro, taken before SARS-CoV-2 vaccination. V gene TRBV7-2 combines with J gene TRBJ1-2; D gene unclear. The CDR3 loop reads CASTPTTVDGYTF. In nucleotides, the CDR3 is TGTGCCAGCACGCCTACGACTGTGGATGGCTACACCTTC.